What follows are 32 T cell receptor beta chains derived from one specimen sequenced in a study of blood T cell repertoires in COVID-19. Profiled with immunoSEQ multiplex PCR; TCRdb holds only in-frame clones, not every one. The sample shows approximately 350,000 clones, more than 75% of them seen only once. The sequenced sample was peripheral blood. These receptors originate from a woman younger than 30 who had recovered from COVID-19.

This chain uses TRBV5-1 with TRBJ2-7; 8 bases are shared with TRBD2. Trimming at V came to 2 bases and at J to 5 bases, leaving 6 bases not matched to a gene. Germline CDR1 reads SGHRS; CDR2 reads YFSETQ. The CDR3 runs to 14 residues. Here the CDR3 reads CASSFGGVEDEQYV. CDR3 DNA sequence: TGCGCCAGCAGCTTCGGGGGGGTTGAGGACGAGCAGTACGTC.

This chain uses TRBV19 with TRBJ2-5; 8 nucleotides agree with TRBD1. This CDR3 spans 15 amino acids. Germline CDR1 reads LNHDA; CDR2 reads SQIVND (reference sequence). Trimming took 4 bases from V and 4 from J; bases not matched to a gene: 8. CDR3 sequence reads: CASSTRGRGPETQYF. CDR3 nucleotide sequence: TGTGCCAGTAGTACCCGGGGCAGGGGGCCAGAGACCCAGTACTTC.

The chain uses TRBV6-6 and TRBJ2-2, with a tentative D call TRBD1 (6 bases). Deletions cut 7 bases from V and 1 base from J, with 13 bases between. CDR1 MNHNY and CDR2 SVGAGI come from the germline V gene (reference sequence). The CDR3 is 15 amino acids. CDR3 loop: CASTESTGNTGELFF. The CDR3 DNA sequence: TGTGCCAGCACCGAATCGACAGGGAACACCGGGGAGCTGTTTTTT.

CDR3 nucleotide sequence: TGTGCCAGCAGGTCCGCGGGGGAGCCGCTATACGAGCAGTACGTC. This encodes CASRSAGEPLYEQYV. The rearrangement links TRBV7-9 to TRBJ2-7; 7 positions match TRBD2. CDR3 length: 15 residues. In germline, CDR1 is SEHNR, CDR2 FQNEAQ (reference sequence). Trimming removed 6 bases from V and 4 bases from J; junction bases left unmatched: 12.

The chain joins TRBV2 to TRBJ2-1, with D possibly being TRBD1 (6 bases). Trimming stripped 5 bases from V and 13 bases from J, with 15 bases between. Looked up from germline, CDR1 is SNHLY and CDR2 is FYNNEI. This CDR3 has 12 amino acids. This chain's CDR3 is CASSTTGSFQFF. In DNA form, the CDR3 reads TGTGCCAGCAGTACCACAGGGTCCTTTCAGTTCTTC.

The chain carries TRBV30 and TRBJ2-3; D uncertain. The CDR3 consists of 14 residues. V was clipped by 2 bases and J by 5 bases, with 14 bases between them. Germline V lookup: CDR1 GTSNPN, CDR2 SVGIG (reference sequence). CDR3 amino acids: CAWSRLVSRDTQYF. The CDR3 region has the DNA TGTGCCTGGAGTCGGCTAGTTTCGAGAGATACGCAGTATTTT.

The rearrangement uses TRBV3-1 (or the pseudogene TRBV3-2) and TRBJ2-7; 7 bases map to TRBD2. Per germline, CDR1 LGHDT and CDR2 YNNKEL (reference sequence). The CDR3 loop spans 15 amino acids. V lost 11 bases, J lost 2 bases, and 15 bases stayed unmatched. The CDR3 region is CARGFLREDTYEQYV. As DNA, the CDR3 is TGTGCCCGGGGTTTTCTACGGGAGGACACCTACGAGCAGTACGTC.

The rearrangement uses TRBV28 and TRBJ2-7, with 7 bases aligning to TRBD1. The CDR3 sequence is 15 residues long. V lost 6 bases to trimming and J lost 7 bases; unmatched junction nucleotides: 15. Germline values: CDR1 MDHEN, CDR2 SYDVKM. The CDR3 bases are TGTGCCAGCAGCAACCAAATAACAGGGGCAGGGGAGCAGTACGTC. This codes for CASSNQITGAGEQYV.

The chain is built from TRBV9 and TRBJ2-1; possible D gene TRBD2, 6 bases. Trimming cost V 3 bases and J 15 bases, with 19 bases left between them. This CDR3 spans 13 amino acids. Germline assignment: CDR1 SGDLS and CDR2 YYNGEE. CDR3: CASSAGAGPKVFF. The CDR3, as DNA: TGTGCCAGCAGCGCCGGGGCGGGACCAAAGGTGTTCTTC.

V gene TRBV7-2 combines with J gene TRBJ1-4, with D possibly TRBD1 on 5 matching bases. This CDR3 has 18 residues. V was cut by 3 bases and J by 3 bases, with 20 bases left in between. Per the germline V gene, CDR1 is SGHTA and CDR2 is FQGNSA. Here the CDR3 DNA reads TGTGCCAGCAGCTTTTCCCGACAGCGACCGAGCTCTAATGAAAAACTGTTTTTT. Its translation: CASSFSRQRPSSNEKLFF.

This chain joins TRBV9 and TRBJ2-3; 9 bases are a match to TRBD2. The CDR3 length is 16 residues. Per the germline V gene, CDR1 is SGDLS and CDR2 is YYNGEE. The ends lost 4 bases at V and 0 bases at J; junction bases unmatched: 6. The chain's CDR3 is CASSSSSGTSTDTQYF. In DNA form, the CDR3 reads TGTGCCAGCAGCTCATCTAGCGGGACGAGCACAGATACGCAGTATTTT.

The V gene is TRBV6-2 or TRBV6-3, the J gene TRBJ2-1; perhaps TRBD2 as D (6 bases). Trimming pared 0 bases from V and 5 bases from J, leaving 11 bases between. Germline V gene data show CDR1 as MNHEY and CDR2 as SVGEGT. There are 15 residues in the CDR3. The CDR3 bases are TGTGCCAGCAGTTACTCCCACGGGAGCAACAATGAGCAGTTCTTC. Translation: CASSYSHGSNNEQFF.

The V call is TRBV24-1, the J call TRBJ2-2, with 7 bases lining up with TRBD1. Germline V CDR1 and CDR2: KGHDR, SFDVKD. The CDR3 runs 19 residues. Trimming cost V 1 base and J 0 bases; bases outside gene matches: 10. CDR3 loop: CATSDFRTGTGSNTGELFF. The CDR3 DNA reads TGTGCCACCAGTGATTTCCGGACAGGAACGGGATCGAACACCGGGGAGCTGTTTTTT.

The chain carries TRBV13 and TRBJ1-1; the match to TRBD1 covers 9 bases. Unmatched junction bases numbered 5, after V lost 3 bases and J lost 6 bases. The CDR3 spans 14 residues. Germline lookup yields CDR1 PRHDT and CDR2 FYEKMQ (reference sequence). The CDR3 protein is CASSLDRGYPEAFF. In nucleotides, the CDR3 is TGTGCCAGCAGCTTGGACAGGGGTTATCCTGAAGCTTTCTTT.

V is TRBV29-1 and J is TRBJ1-4; D may be TRBD1 (6 bases). V lost 6 bases and J lost 7, with 15 bases in between. The CDR3 is 13 residues long. Germline V lookup: CDR1 SQVTM, CDR2 ANQGSEA. The CDR3 DNA reads as TGCAGCGTGACTGACAGGAGCCGTGAAAAACTGTTTTTT. It specifies CSVTDRSREKLFF.

V usage is TRBV4-1 and J usage is TRBJ2-1; 8 nucleotides align to TRBD2. The CDR3 runs 19 residues. Germline V gene sequence: CDR1 MGHRA, CDR2 YSYEKL. V trimming: 2 bases; J trimming: 2 bases; junction bases outside the gene matches: 14. The CDR3 protein is CASSQRQAGGIPAYNEQFF. The CDR3 DNA follows: TGCGCCAGCAGCCAACGCCAGGCGGGAGGAATACCCGCCTACAATGAGCAGTTCTTC.

This chain uses TRBV11-3 with TRBJ1-5, with 10 nucleotides matching TRBD1. CDR3 length equals 14 residues. Per the germline V gene, CDR1 is SGHNT and CDR2 is YENEEA. With V trimmed by 6 bases and J by 7 bases, 6 bases remained unmatched. CDR3 loop: CASRGQGPFQPQHF. In DNA, the CDR3 is TGTGCCAGCAGGGGACAGGGGCCTTTCCAGCCCCAGCATTTT.

This rearrangement joins TRBV19 to TRBJ1-5; D is unclear. Germline CDR1 reads LNHDA; CDR2 reads SQIVND (reference sequence). Between the trimmed V and J ends, which lost 5 bases and 0 bases, there was a span of 26 bases. The CDR3 length is 20 residues. The CDR3 bases are TGTGCCAGTAGTGGGCCGTCCCGCCCGGTGAGAGAATATAGCAATCAGCCCCAGCATTTT. This codes for CASSGPSRPVREYSNQPQHF.

The chain has TRBV19 and TRBJ2-2; 7 nucleotides line up with TRBD2. The V gene's germline CDR1 is LNHDA and CDR2 SQIVND (reference sequence). CDR3 length: 15 residues. V dropped 6 bases and J dropped 6; count of bases not matched to a gene: 10. This chain's CDR3 is CASSQPGLVSGELFF. DNA of the CDR3: TGTGCCAGTAGCCAACCCGGACTAGTTTCCGGGGAGCTGTTTTTT.

In its sample, this clone was seen once. This sequence joins TRBV6-6 and TRBJ1-1; weak D call: TRBD1 (6 bases). Germline V lookup: CDR1 MNHNY, CDR2 SVGAGI (reference sequence). This CDR3 has 15 residues. The V and J ends lost 2 bases and 1 base respectively, with 11 bases between them. DNA of the CDR3: TGTGCCAGCAGTTACGCAAGGGGGGGGAACACTGAAGCTTTCTTT. Translated, it gives CASSYARGGNTEAFF.

This clone was observed a single time. CDR3 nucleotide sequence: TGTGCCAGCAGTCACTCTGGGGCCAACGTCCTGACTTTC. Translated, it gives CASSHSGANVLTF. The chain carries TRBV3-1 (or the pseudogene TRBV3-2) and TRBJ2-6; D gene uncertain. Germline CDR1 reads LGHDT; CDR2 reads YNNKEL (reference sequence). This CDR3 has 13 amino acids. The germline V and J ends were trimmed by 6 bases and 0 bases, with 3 bases remaining between them.

The genes are TRBV19 and TRBJ2-5; the D gene is possibly TRBD2 (6 bases). The germline V gene encodes CDR1 LNHDA and CDR2 SQIVND (reference sequence). The CDR3 has 13 residues. V was shortened by 5 bases and J by 1 base, with 8 bases between the two germline ends. CDR3 DNA: TGTGCCAGTAGTGTCGGGAGCCAAGAGACCCAGTACTTC. Protein: CASSVGSQETQYF.

The V and J genes are TRBV12-3 or TRBV12-4 and TRBJ2-3; D not certain. The ends were cut back, 5 bases at V and 6 bases at J, with 12 bases in the middle. CDR3 length: 13 residues. CDR3 residues: CASSDRWADTQYF. The CDR3 nucleotides are TGTGCCAGCAGTGACCGATGGGCTGATACGCAGTATTTT.

The chain combines TRBV7-8 with TRBJ2-3; the D is unclear. The ends were cut back, 4 bases at V and 0 bases at J, with 8 bases in the middle. Germline CDR1 is SGHVS and CDR2 is FQNEAQ. The CDR3 loop spans 14 amino acids. The CDR3 nucleotides read TGTGCCAGCAGCTGGGCGCTCAGCACAGATACGCAGTATTTT. Its translation: CASSWALSTDTQYF.

This clone was observed once. The rearrangement uses TRBV9 and TRBJ1-1, with 8 bases identical to TRBD1. Germline CDR1 and CDR2: SGDLS and YYNGEE. This CDR3 region has 15 residues. V lost 3 bases to trimming and J lost 3 bases; unmatched junction nucleotides: 7. The CDR3 protein is CASSALGQGHTEAFF. In nucleotides, the CDR3 is TGTGCCAGCAGCGCGCTCGGACAGGGCCACACTGAAGCTTTCTTT.

V is TRBV18 and J is TRBJ2-1, with 15 bases fitting TRBD2. The CDR3 is made up of 16 amino acids. After removal of 4 bases from V and 6 bases from J, the junction contained 4 bases not matched to a gene. Germline V CDR1 and CDR2: KGHSH, LQKENI. The CDR3 spells CASSHGTSGRLNEQFF. The CDR3 DNA follows: TGTGCCAGCTCACACGGGACTAGCGGGAGGCTCAATGAGCAGTTCTTC.

The rearrangement uses TRBV28 and TRBJ1-4, with 7 bases aligning to TRBD1. The CDR3 extends over 15 amino acids. Germline loops: CDR1 MDHEN, CDR2 SYDVKM. V gave up 6 bases and J gave up 8 bases; unmatched junction bases: 12. CDR3 nucleotides: TGTGCCAGCAGCCCCTCAGGGGGGCGAGACGAAAAACTGTTTTTT. It codes for CASSPSGGRDEKLFF. Combining the CDR3 with reference TRBV28 and TRBJ1-4 gives the whole variable domain DVKVTQSSRYLVKRTGEKVFLECVQDMDHENMFWYRQDPGLGLRLIYFSYDVKMKEKGDIPEGYSVSREKKERFSLILESASTNQTSMYLCASSPSGGRDEKLFFGSGTQLSVL.

The CDR3 reads CAISGPPSTDTQYF. Written as DNA, the CDR3 is TGTGCCATCAGTGGGCCTCCTAGCACAGATACGCAGTATTTT. The chain has TRBV10-3 and TRBJ2-3, with D unresolved. The V gene's germline CDR1 is ENHRY and CDR2 SYGVKD. There are 14 residues in the CDR3. The V end lost 4 bases, the J end lost 0 bases, and 8 bases lay between the germline ends.

The chain uses TRBV9 and TRBJ1-1; 11 nucleotides match TRBD1. Trimming cost V 4 bases and J 4 bases; bases outside gene matches: 9. CDR1 and CDR2 from the germline V gene are SGDLS and YYNGEE. CDR3 length: 16 residues. CDR3 sequence: CASSNRDRGGSTEAFF. Written as DNA, the CDR3 is TGTGCCAGCAGCAACCGGGACAGGGGGGGTAGCACTGAAGCTTTCTTT.

V usage is TRBV25-1 and J usage is TRBJ1-2; 7 bases fit TRBD1. CDR1 MGHDK and CDR2 SYGVNS come from the germline V gene. Trimming cost V 2 bases and J 4 bases; bases outside gene matches: 4. The CDR3 length is 14 residues. As DNA, the CDR3 is TGTGCCAGCAGTGAAAGTGGACAGGTCTATGGCTACACCTTC. Protein: CASSESGQVYGYTF.

This chain joins TRBV21-1 and TRBJ2-7; TRBD1 was called by the table and not checked on the DNA. TRBV21-1 is termed a pseudogene. This CDR3 region has 15 residues. The CDR3 here is CASSPWWKGEIGLDV. CDR3 bases: TGTGCCAGCAGCCCCTGGTGGAAAGGGGAAATAGGTTTGGACGTC.

V usage is TRBV6-2 or TRBV6-3 and J usage is TRBJ1-2; 9 bases match TRBD1. The germline CDR1 and CDR2 sequences are MNHEY and SVGEGT. This CDR3 has 13 residues. Trimming took 6 bases from V and 5 from J; bases not matched to a gene: 4. The CDR3 region is CASSWTGEYGYTF. Written as DNA, the CDR3 is TGTGCCAGCAGCTGGACAGGGGAATATGGCTACACCTTC.